This TCR beta chain was sequenced for a study of lymphopenia after photon versus proton radiotherapy. Profiling relied on immunoSEQ multiplex PCR, and the TCRdb table lists in-frame clones only, not all of them. The table shows 160,000 or so clones, with about nine tenths occurring only once. As regards this clone: Its matching antigen is unknown.

Whole-study findings and limits: After lymphocyte nadir, photon-treated repertoires showed oligoclonal expansion, especially CD8+ Temra. Only patients who died were analyzed for survival; proton advantage is unproven. Relative stability marked proton patients; photon patients lost diversity and naive cells. Post-nadir TCR diversity decline inversely tracked overall survival among those who died.

Sequences were derived from peripheral blood, sampled from a patient treated with photon-based radiotherapy. The clonotype originates from a man aged 45-65 years with gastric cancer.

The CDR3 DNA reads TGTGCCAGCACTAGAGGGACAGGGCGAAACGAGCAGTACTTC. Translated: CASTRGTGRNEQYF. The chain employs TRBV2 and TRBJ2-7, with 9 bases identical to TRBD1. The CDR3 covers 14 residues. J was trimmed by 5 bases and V by 7 bases; bases with no gene match: 9. Germline CDR1 SNHLY, CDR2 FYNNEI.